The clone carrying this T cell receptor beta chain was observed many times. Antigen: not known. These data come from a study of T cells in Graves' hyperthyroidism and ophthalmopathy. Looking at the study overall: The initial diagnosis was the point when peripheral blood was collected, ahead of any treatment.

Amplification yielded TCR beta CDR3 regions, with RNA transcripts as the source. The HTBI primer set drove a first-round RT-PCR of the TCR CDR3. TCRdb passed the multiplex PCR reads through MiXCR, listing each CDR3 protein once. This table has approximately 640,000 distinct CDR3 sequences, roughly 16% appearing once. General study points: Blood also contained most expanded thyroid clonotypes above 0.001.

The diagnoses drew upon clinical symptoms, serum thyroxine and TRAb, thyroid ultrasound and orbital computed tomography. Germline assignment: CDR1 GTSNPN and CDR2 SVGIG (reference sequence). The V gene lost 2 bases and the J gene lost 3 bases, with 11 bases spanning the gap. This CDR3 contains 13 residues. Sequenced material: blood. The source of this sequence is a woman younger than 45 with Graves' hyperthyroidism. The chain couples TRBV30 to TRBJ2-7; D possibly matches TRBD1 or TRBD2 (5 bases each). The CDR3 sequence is CAWSRDESYEQYF. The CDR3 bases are TGTGCCTGGAGTCGGGACGAGAGCTACGAGCAGTACTTC.